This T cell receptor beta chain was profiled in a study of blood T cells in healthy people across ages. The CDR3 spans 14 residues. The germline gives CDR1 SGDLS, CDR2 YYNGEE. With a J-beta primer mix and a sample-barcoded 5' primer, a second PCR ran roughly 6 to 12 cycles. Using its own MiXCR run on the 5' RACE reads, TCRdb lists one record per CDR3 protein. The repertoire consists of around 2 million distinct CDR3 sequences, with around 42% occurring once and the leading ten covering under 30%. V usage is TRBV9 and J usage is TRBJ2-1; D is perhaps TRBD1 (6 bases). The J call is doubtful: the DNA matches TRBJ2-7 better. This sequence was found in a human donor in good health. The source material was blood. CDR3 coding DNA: TGTGCCAGCAGCATTCGACAGGTTAACAATGAGCAGTACTTC. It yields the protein CASSIRQVNNEQYF.